This T cell receptor (beta chain) is from a study of T-cell memory formation after mild COVID-19. Study in general: Largely, the TCR clusters proved donor specific.

One entry per CDR3 protein results from TCRdb running MiXCR on the 5' RACE reads. This table has 250,000 to 350,000 distinct CDR3 sequences, approximately 19% appearing once. This clonotype was seen a few times. V shed 4 bases and J shed 2 bases, with 13 bases lying between them. This CDR3 has 15 amino acids. In germline, CDR1 is SGHRS, CDR2 YFSETQ. The sequence was obtained from a man between 18 and 35 years old who had mild COVID-19 (a few samples of this study predate the infection). Cell type and time point are not known. The specimen sequenced was PBMCs or a T cell subset sorted from them (not recorded which). The chain is built from TRBV5-1 and TRBJ2-1, with D uncertain. CDR3 bases: TGCGCCAGCAGCATGGGAAGTCGGACCTACAATGAGCAGTTCTTC. Its translation is CASSMGSRTYNEQFF.